This TCR beta chain was obtained from a study of shared clonotypes between healthy human individuals (dated by TCRdb to between 2020 and 2021). General notes on the study: The cohort included three men and a couple of women between 18 and 49 years of age. For each donor, CD4 naive and CD4 memory were each run on three plates, CD8 naive on two plates, and CD8 memory on one plate. To estimate repertoire size and how much clonotypes are shared between individuals, the study performed deep sequencing of blood TCR repertoires from a few healthy adults. Different laboratories and diverse techniques were used to prepare libraries and sequence TCR repertoires, to increase sequencing depth and limit assay-specific biases. Between about 0.8 and 9.5 billion PBMCs per donor were obtained by leukapheresis. Here is what the overall study found, with its caveats: When a few donors were compared, the shared fraction of clonotypes was about 5% for naive CD4, approximately 3.3% for naive CD8, 2% to 2.5% for memory CD4, and around 0.4% for memory CD8. Estimated clonotype richness was generally larger for naive than for memory subsets. Pairwise subsampling led to the expectation that sequencing depth would affect the degree of clonotype sharing among donors. Incomplete sequencing was indicated by rarefaction of sorted-subset datasets, despite the large sequencing depth. Compared with non-shared clonotypes, the clonotypes found in all four sorted-subset donors had higher generation probabilities. Sampling was limited to blood, and TCR repertoires in tissue likely differ from TCR repertoires in blood. The genetic and exposure-history diversity represented was limited by the small number of donors.

Comments on this clone: Its antigen has not been determined. No qualities accompany the bases; no much larger clone lies one base away.

TCR CDR3 regions were amplified from genomic DNA by multiplex PCR using the deep immunoSEQ assay. Extracted genomic DNA from each cell subset was distributed evenly across all wells of several immunoSEQ 96-well plates, and each plate was treated as a replicate. For sorted subsets, each replicate PCR was loaded with 150 to 250 ng genomic DNA, equivalent to approximately 33,000 T cell genomes. Purified libraries were measured with a Qubit 3.0 fluorometer, size-checked on a Bioanalyzer 2100, and measured again with the KAPA Library Quantification kit. Each immunoSEQ 96-well plate was sequenced on its own single-read 150-cycle Illumina NextSeq 550 flow cell. Turning to the authors' computational methods: Because the immunoSEQ output included only junctional sequences and no quality scores, the filtering could not be the same as the filtering used for full-length reads. To assign V/J genes and CDR3, sequences were annotated using PyIR, a Python wrapper for IgBLAST v1.9, with IMGT germline references. Reads were removed for weak V/J assignments (E-value above 1e-6), missing CDR3, stop codons, out-of-frame junctions, or ambiguous translated residues. V3J clonotypes were defined as sequences sharing the same inferred V gene, J gene, and CDR3 amino acid sequence. Percentage overlap between repertoires was computed as shared unique clonotypes divided by the size of the smaller repertoire. Richness of each repertoire was evaluated using RTK rarefaction, the Chao1 estimator, and Recon v2.1 estimates of unobserved clonotypes. OLGA was used to compute generation probabilities for all TCRbeta clonotypes that the gDNA method yielded from a handful of donors. What TCRdb holds here is the immuneACCESS table cut down to in-frame rearrangements. Part of the clones is not present; checked against another copy, under half of the missing clones reflect an unresolved V gene, and the others are unexplained. The V and J calls and clone size come from that table; D and trimming were worked out from the DNA. The sample table shows roughly 850,000 clones, and 96% are seen once. The ten largest clones take up less than 0.25% of the sample.

CD8 naive samples consisted of CD45RO-negative cells that were positively selected for CCR7, yielding a CD45RA+CCR7+ population without TemRA cells. The donors were healthy, HIV-negative adults who had no recently reported acute infections or vaccinations. Only Caucasian adults living in Nashville, Tennessee, USA were represented among the donors. Blood was obtained by leukapheresis, after which PBMCs were separated by Ficoll-Histopaque density gradient centrifugation and cryopreserved in liquid nitrogen vapor phase. Analytical flow cytometry was used to check the purity and quantity of each magnetically sorted T cell population. Genomic DNA was isolated from every sorted fraction and measured by UV absorbance on a Nanodrop 2000c. The germline V gene sets CDR1 to SGHRS and CDR2 to YFSETQ. Compared with germline, V lacks 4 bases and J lacks 3 bases; bases without a gene match: 8. From the cysteine up to the phenylalanine, the CDR3 has a length of 16 residues. Just the 48-base CDR3 DNA is kept, in frame starting at base 1.

The sequence joins TRBV5-1 to TRBJ2-1, with 9 bases aligning to TRBD1. The sequence came from a man under 40 in good health. The material sequenced was naive CD8+ T cells sorted from blood. Per the publication, the cell subset or site label means: CD45RA+CCR7+. CDR3 protein: CASSLGDRGFYNEQFF. The DNA sequence is given as TGCGCCAGCAGCCTGGGAGACAGGGGGTTCTACAATGAGCAGTTCTTC.